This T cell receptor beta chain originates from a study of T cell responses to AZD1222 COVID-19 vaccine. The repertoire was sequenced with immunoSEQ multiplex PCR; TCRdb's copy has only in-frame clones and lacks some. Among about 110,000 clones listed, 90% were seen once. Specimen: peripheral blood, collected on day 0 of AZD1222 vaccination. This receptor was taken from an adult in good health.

CDR3 loop: CAISEGTVTTNEKLFF. For the CDR3, the DNA is TGTGCCATCAGTGAAGGGACAGTAACAACTAATGAAAAACTGTTTTTT. V usage is TRBV10-3 and J usage is TRBJ1-4; 7 bases line up with TRBD1. This CDR3 contains 16 residues. Per germline, CDR1 ENHRY and CDR2 SYGVKD. V dropped 3 bases and J dropped 0; count of bases not matched to a gene: 4.